Below are 2 T cell receptor beta chains sequenced from a single sample in a study of cytomegalovirus exposure and HLA in healthy donors (TCRdb year 2017). The library was prepared using the immunoSEQ multiplex PCR assay. For the multiplex PCR, a mixture combining 60 forward primers for TCR Vbeta segments and 13 reverse primers for TCR Jbeta segments was used. TCRdb retrieved this table from immuneACCESS and kept in-frame rearrangements only. Not all clones are present; in checked studies, unresolved V genes account for under half, and no reason is known for the remainder. This sample is represented by 150,000 or so clones; approximately 80% of them were singletons. Just under 5% of the sample belongs to the ten largest clones. Sequenced input: PBMCs. These receptor sequences come from a woman aged 18 to 35 in good health and CMV-seropositive.

V and J are TRBV14 and TRBJ2-7, with D possibly TRBD2 on 6 matching bases. Trimming pared 5 bases from V and 4 bases from J, leaving 18 bases between. CDR3 size: 15 residues. Germline V lookup: CDR1 SGHDN, CDR2 FVKESK. The CDR3 loop reads CASSSDKGLRYEQYF. In DNA form, the CDR3 reads TGTGCCAGCAGCTCGGATAAGGGACTTCGATACGAGCAGTACTTC.

The rearrangement uses TRBV27 and TRBJ2-3; 9 nucleotides agree with TRBD2. The CDR3 runs to 12 residues. Germline-derived CDR1 and CDR2 are MNHEY and SMNVEV (reference sequence). J gave up 5 bases and V 8 bases, and 2 bases lay outside the gene matches. In DNA form, the CDR3 reads TGTGCCAGCTCTAGCGGGGTAGATACGCAGTATTTT. Translation: CASSSGVDTQYF.